This TCR beta chain was sequenced in a study of blood T cell repertoires in COVID-19. Study as a whole: There were acute and convalescent COVID-19 samples, and they came from the United States, Italy and Spain.

The CDR3 is 15 residues long. Germline CDR1 reads MNHEY; CDR2 reads SMNVEV (reference sequence). V lost 6 bases to trimming and J lost 3 bases, with 14 bases between them. Profiled with immunoSEQ multiplex PCR; TCRdb holds only in-frame clones, not every one. The table lists over 300,000 clones, nearly 90% of them singletons. The TCR originated in a man aged 18 to 30 with active or convalescent COVID-19. Sequenced: peripheral blood. The V call is TRBV27, the J call TRBJ1-4, with D possibly matching TRBD1 (6 bases). The CDR3 nucleotides are TGTGCCAGCAGCCTGATACAGGGACCTAATGAAAAACTGTTTTTT. Translating it yields CASSLIQGPNEKLFF.